The clone carrying this TCR beta chain was detected once. TCRdb keeps only in-frame clones here, not all; method: immunoSEQ multiplex PCR. The profile shows 120,000 or so clones, around 89% of them singletons. This entry belongs to a study of blood T cell repertoires in COVID-19. This receptor was taken from a human donor in a cohort sampled during active COVID-19. Sequences were obtained from peripheral blood.

This chain's CDR3 is CASRDRGTTNEKLFF. The CDR3 DNA is TGTGCCAGCAGAGACAGGGGGACAACTAATGAAAAACTGTTTTTT. J is TRBJ1-4 and V is TRBV2, with 9 bases identical to TRBD1. This CDR3 has 15 amino acids. The ends lost 6 bases at V and 0 bases at J; junction bases unmatched: 2. Germline CDR1 reads SNHLY; CDR2 reads FYNNEI. The complete variable domain, with remaining parts taken from reference TRBV2 and TRBJ1-4, reads EPEVTQTPSHQVTQMGQEVILRCVPISNHLYFYWYRQILGQKVEFLVSFYNNEISEKSEIFDDQFSVERPDGSNFTLKIRSTKLEDSAMYFCASRDRGTTNEKLFFGSGTQLSVL.